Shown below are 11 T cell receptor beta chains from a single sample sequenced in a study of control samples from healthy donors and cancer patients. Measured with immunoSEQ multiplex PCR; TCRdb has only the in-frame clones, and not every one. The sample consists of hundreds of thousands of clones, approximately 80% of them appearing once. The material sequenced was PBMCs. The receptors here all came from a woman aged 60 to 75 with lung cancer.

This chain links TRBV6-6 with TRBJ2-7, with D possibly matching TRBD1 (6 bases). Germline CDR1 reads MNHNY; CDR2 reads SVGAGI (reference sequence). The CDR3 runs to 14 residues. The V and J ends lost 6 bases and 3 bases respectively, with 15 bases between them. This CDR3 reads CASRGSRGSYEQYF. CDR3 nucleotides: TGTGCCAGCAGAGGATCCAGGGGAAGCTACGAGCAGTACTTC.

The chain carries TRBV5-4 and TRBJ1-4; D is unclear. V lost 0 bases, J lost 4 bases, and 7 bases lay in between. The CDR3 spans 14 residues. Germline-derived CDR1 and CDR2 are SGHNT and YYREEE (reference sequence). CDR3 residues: CASSLEGYNEKLFF. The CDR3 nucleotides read TGTGCCAGCAGCTTGGAGGGATATAATGAAAAACTGTTTTTT.

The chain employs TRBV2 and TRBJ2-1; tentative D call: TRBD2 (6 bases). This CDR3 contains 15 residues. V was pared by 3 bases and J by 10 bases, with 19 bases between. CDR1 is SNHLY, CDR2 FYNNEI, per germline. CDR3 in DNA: TGTGCCAGCAGTGACCGGACTACTCCCGGAGGGGAGCAGTTCTTC. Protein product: CASSDRTTPGGEQFF.

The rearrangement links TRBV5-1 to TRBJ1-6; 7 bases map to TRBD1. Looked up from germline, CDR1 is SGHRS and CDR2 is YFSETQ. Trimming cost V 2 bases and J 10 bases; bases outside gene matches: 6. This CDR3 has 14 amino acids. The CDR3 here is CASSFQDRESPLHF. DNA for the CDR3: TGCGCCAGCAGCTTCCAAGACAGGGAATCACCCCTCCACTTT. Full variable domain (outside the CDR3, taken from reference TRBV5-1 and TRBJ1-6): KAGVTQTPRYLIKTRGQQVTLSCSPISGHRSVSWYQQTPGQGLQFLFEYFSETQRNKGNFPGRFSGRQFSNSRSEMNVSTLELGDSALYLCASSFQDRESPLHFGNGTRLTVT.

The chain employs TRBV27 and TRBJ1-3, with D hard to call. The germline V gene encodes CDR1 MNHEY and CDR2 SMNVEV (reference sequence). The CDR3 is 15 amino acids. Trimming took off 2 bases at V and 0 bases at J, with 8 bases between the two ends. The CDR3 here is CASSLAGFSGNTIYF. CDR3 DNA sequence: TGTGCCAGCAGTTTAGCAGGCTTCTCTGGAAACACCATATATTTT.

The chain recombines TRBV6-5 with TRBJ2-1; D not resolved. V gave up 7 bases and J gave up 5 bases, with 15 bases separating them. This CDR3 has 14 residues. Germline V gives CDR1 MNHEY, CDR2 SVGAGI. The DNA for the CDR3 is TGTGCCAGCACCCCCCTGAACGTTAACAATGAGCAGTTCTTC. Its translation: CASTPLNVNNEQFF.

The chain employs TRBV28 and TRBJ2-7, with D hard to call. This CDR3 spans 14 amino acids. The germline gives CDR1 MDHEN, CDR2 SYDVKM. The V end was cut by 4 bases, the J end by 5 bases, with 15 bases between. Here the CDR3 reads CASSSAQTGHEQYF. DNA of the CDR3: TGTGCCAGCAGTTCGGCACAGACCGGCCACGAGCAGTACTTC.

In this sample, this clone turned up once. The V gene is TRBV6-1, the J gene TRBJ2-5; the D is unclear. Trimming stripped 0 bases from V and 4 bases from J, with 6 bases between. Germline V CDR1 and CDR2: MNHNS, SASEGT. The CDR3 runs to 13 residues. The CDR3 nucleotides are TGTGCCAGCAGTGAAGCTTATGGAGAGACCCAGTACTTC. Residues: CASSEAYGETQYF.

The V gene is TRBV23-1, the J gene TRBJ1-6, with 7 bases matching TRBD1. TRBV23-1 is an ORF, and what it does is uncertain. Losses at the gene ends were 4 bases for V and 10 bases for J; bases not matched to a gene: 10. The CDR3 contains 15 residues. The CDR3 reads CASSRTGTVESPLHF. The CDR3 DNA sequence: TGCGCCAGCAGTCGTACCGGGACAGTTGAATCACCCCTCCACTTT.

The CDR3 sequence: CSASNGASGANVLTF. CDR3 DNA: TGCAGTGCTAGTAATGGCGCCTCTGGGGCCAACGTCCTGACTTTC. This chain uses TRBV20-1 with TRBJ2-6; D not resolved. The CDR3 runs to 15 residues. With 3 bases removed from V and 0 bases from J, the gap between germline ends came to 9 bases. Per the germline V gene, CDR1 is DFQATT and CDR2 is SNEGSKA (reference sequence).

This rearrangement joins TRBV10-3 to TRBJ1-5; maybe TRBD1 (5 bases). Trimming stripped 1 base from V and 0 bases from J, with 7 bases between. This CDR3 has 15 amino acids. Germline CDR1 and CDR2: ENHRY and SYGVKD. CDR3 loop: CAISELGVSNQPQHF. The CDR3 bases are TGTGCCATCAGTGAGTTGGGGGTTAGCAATCAGCCCCAGCATTTT.